The 24 T cell receptor beta chains given below trace back to one sample, sequenced in a study of blood T cells in healthy people across ages. Using a J-beta primer mix together with a sample-barcoded 5' primer, a second PCR was run for roughly 7 to 11 cycles. Using its own MiXCR run on the 5' RACE reads, TCRdb lists one record per CDR3 protein. Among approximately 1.5 million distinct CDR3 sequences listed, approximately 43% were seen once. Sequencing was carried out using blood. The origin of the receptors is a woman younger than 35 in good health.

The chain carries TRBV12-3 or TRBV12-4 and TRBJ2-3; TRBD2 aligns across 7 bases. Trimming at V came to 3 bases and at J to 0 bases, leaving 6 bases not matched to a gene. The CDR3 spans 16 residues. CDR3 amino acids: CASSFTFSGSTDTQYF. The CDR3 bases are TGTGCCAGCAGTTTTACGTTTAGCGGGAGCACAGATACGCAGTATTTT.

Only a few counts were recorded for this clonotype. The chain is built from TRBV18 and TRBJ1-1; the D is unclear. The CDR3 is 15 residues long. Trimming left V 6 bases short and J 1 base short, with 15 bases between. Germline lookup yields CDR1 KGHSH and CDR2 LQKENI. CDR3 bases: TGTGCCAGCTCCCCCGCTGGGCGGAGGAACACTGAAGCTTTCTTT. This sequence encodes CASSPAGRRNTEAFF.

With regard to this clonotype: Sequence at one end of the junction differs from germline and may be a read error. V is TRBV27 and J is TRBJ2-1; D is possibly TRBD2 (7 bases). The CDR3 has 16 amino acids. CDR1 is MNHEY, CDR2 SMNVEV, per germline (reference sequence). The DNA of the CDR3 is TGTGCCAGCAGTGGGGGGGAGGGGGTCTCCTACAATGGGCAGTTCTTC. It is translated as CASSGGEGVSYNGQFF.

This chain connects TRBV15 to TRBJ1-5; D is ambiguous. The CDR3 contains 15 residues. Germline CDR1 reads LNHNV; CDR2 reads YYDKDF (reference sequence). Trimming removed 5 bases at V and 1 base at J, with 12 bases between. The CDR3 coding sequence is TGTGCCACCAGCGCCGGGAGGTTCAGCAATCAGCCCCAGCATTTT. It is translated as CATSAGRFSNQPQHF.

This chain uses TRBV14 with TRBJ1-6; unclear D gene. Germline-derived CDR1 and CDR2 are SGHDN and FVKESK. Trimming pared 4 bases from V and 10 bases from J, leaving 11 bases between. The CDR3 consists of 13 residues. CDR3 residues: CASSLAGKSPLHF. As DNA, the CDR3 is TGTGCCAGCAGCCTGGCGGGGAAATCACCCCTCCACTTT. Full variable domain (rest looked up from reference TRBV14 and TRBJ1-6): EAGVTQFPSHSVIEKGQTVTLRCDPISGHDNLYWYRRVMGKEIKFLLHFVKESKQDESGMPNNRFLAERTGGTYSTLKVQPAELEDSGVYFCASSLAGKSPLHFGNGTRLTVT.

This clonotype was counted only a few times. The gene calls are TRBV20-1 and TRBJ1-2; 7 nucleotides match TRBD1. The CDR3 is 13 residues long. After removal of 3 bases from V and 4 bases from J, the junction contained 5 bases not matched to a gene. Per the germline V gene, CDR1 is DFQATT and CDR2 is SNEGSKA (reference sequence). The DNA for the CDR3 is TGCAGTGCTAGTGAGGGGGCGGTCTATGGCTACACCTTC. Translation: CSASEGAVYGYTF.

The chain links TRBV28 to TRBJ2-1; 9 bases are a match to TRBD1. Looked up from germline, CDR1 is MDHEN and CDR2 is SYDVKM. The CDR3 covers 16 residues. J lost 1 base, V lost 1 base, and 2 bases had no gene match. CDR3 in amino acids: CASSLFGQGSYNEQFF. The CDR3 DNA reads as TGTGCCAGCAGTTTATTCGGACAGGGGTCCTACAATGAGCAGTTCTTC.

The rearrangement links TRBV7-7 to TRBJ2-1; 7 nucleotides line up with TRBD2. Germline values: CDR1 SSHAT, CDR2 FNYEAQ (reference sequence). The CDR3 covers 13 residues. The CDR3 DNA sequence: TGTGCTCTCGGCGGGGGAGATCATGCTGAGCAGTTCTTC. Its protein is CALGGGDHAEQFF.

This clonotype was seen only once. The chain joins TRBV28 to TRBJ2-1, with D tentatively TRBD2 (6 bases). This CDR3 spans 17 amino acids. Germline V gene sequence: CDR1 MDHEN, CDR2 SYDVKM. Between the trimmed V and J ends, which lost 4 bases and 0 bases, there was a span of 16 bases. CDR3 sequence: CASSWGKRENSYNEQFF. CDR3 coding DNA: TGTGCCAGCAGTTGGGGAAAACGGGAGAACTCCTACAATGAGCAGTTCTTC. The variable domain in full, completed from reference TRBV28 and TRBJ2-1, reads DVKVTQSSRYLVKRTGEKVFLECVQDMDHENMFWYRQDPGLGLRLIYFSYDVKMKEKGDIPEGYSVSREKKERFSLILESASTNQTSMYLCASSWGKRENSYNEQFFGPGTRLTVL.

This chain links TRBV20-1 with TRBJ2-3; D is perhaps TRBD1 or TRBD2 (5 bases each). Trimming removed 0 bases at V and 6 bases at J, with 13 bases between. Germline V lookup: CDR1 DFQATT, CDR2 SNEGSKA (reference sequence). The CDR3 covers 14 residues. The chain's CDR3 is CSARDFQGRDTQYF. CDR3 nucleotide sequence: TGCAGTGCTAGAGATTTCCAGGGACGGGATACGCAGTATTTT.

This chain links TRBV9 with TRBJ1-6; D is unresolved. Germline V gene data show CDR1 as SGDLS and CDR2 as YYNGEE. The V end was cut by 4 bases, the J end by 4 bases, with 12 bases between. The CDR3 is made up of 15 amino acids. The CDR3 loop reads CASSPRTDYNSPLHF. CDR3 DNA sequence: TGTGCCAGCAGCCCGCGGACGGATTATAATTCACCCCTCCACTTT.

This clonotype was found a few times. V usage is TRBV25-1 and J usage is TRBJ2-1; D gene ambiguous. The closer fit of TRBJ2-7 to the DNA end suggests the J call may be wrong. The CDR3 is 14 residues long. From germline, CDR1 is MGHDK and CDR2 SYGVNS. As DNA, the CDR3 is TGTGCCAGCAGTGAGGGGTGGGCGTACAATGAGCAGTACTTC. Its translation: CASSEGWAYNEQYF.

This clonotype was found once. The V call is TRBV6-1, the J call TRBJ2-1, with D perhaps TRBD1 (6 bases). Trimming shortened V by 2 bases and J by 13 bases, and 24 bases separated the two germline ends. Germline CDR1 MNHNS, CDR2 SASEGT. The CDR3 covers 16 residues. For the CDR3, the DNA is TGTGCCAGCAGTGAATGGGACAAAGGGTTGCAAGAGGCCCAGTTCTTC. Translating it yields CASSEWDKGLQEAQFF.

The J gene is TRBJ2-1, the V gene TRBV27; D might be TRBD2 (5 bases). Per germline, CDR1 MNHEY and CDR2 SMNVEV (reference sequence). V lost 6 bases to trimming and J lost 3 bases, with 12 bases between them. The CDR3 has 14 residues. CDR3 amino acids: CASSLRGFYNEQFF. For the CDR3, the DNA is TGTGCCAGCAGCCTGCGAGGGTTCTACAATGAGCAGTTCTTC.

The J gene is TRBJ2-7, the V gene TRBV4-1; D gene uncertain. The germline V gene encodes CDR1 MGHRA and CDR2 YSYEKL. CDR3 length: 15 residues. Trimming removed 0 bases from V and 1 base from J, with 10 bases in between. CDR3 in amino acids: CASSQDHSSSYEQYF. The CDR3 DNA reads as TGCGCCAGCAGCCAAGATCATAGCAGTTCCTACGAGCAGTACTTC.

The J gene is TRBJ2-3, the V gene TRBV20-1; no reliable D call. The V end was cut by 5 bases, the J end by 0 bases, with 15 bases between. Per germline, CDR1 DFQATT and CDR2 SNEGSKA (reference sequence). The CDR3 consists of 15 residues. Written as DNA, the CDR3 is TGCAGTGCTCGCAACTGGGCCACTAGCACAGATACGCAGTATTTT. It translates to CSARNWATSTDTQYF.

This sequence joins TRBV3-1 and TRBJ2-3; 9 nucleotides align to TRBD2. CDR1 is LGHDT, CDR2 YNNKEL, per germline (reference sequence). The CDR3 has 14 amino acids. V trimming: 5 bases; J trimming: 5 bases; junction bases outside the gene matches: 5. For the CDR3, the DNA is TGTGCCAGCAGCTATGCGGGGGGGCGAGATACGCAGTATTTT. This codes for CASSYAGGRDTQYF.

This chain joins TRBV6-5 and TRBJ2-1; 8 bases match TRBD2. CDR1 and CDR2 from the germline V gene are MNHEY and SVGAGI. This CDR3 comprises 16 residues. V shed 2 bases, J shed 7 bases, and the junction held 10 bases outside the gene matches. This chain's CDR3 is CASSYAEAGVGNEQFF. In nucleotides, the CDR3 is TGTGCCAGCAGTTACGCGGAAGCGGGAGTAGGGAATGAGCAGTTCTTC.

The V gene is TRBV13, the J gene TRBJ2-3; a weak D match, TRBD1 (5 bases). V was pared by 4 bases and J by 4 bases, with 15 bases between. Germline-derived CDR1 and CDR2 are PRHDT and FYEKMQ (reference sequence). The CDR3 length is 15 residues. The CDR3 spells CASSSSGFGSDTQYF. The CDR3 region has the DNA TGTGCCAGCAGCTCCTCAGGGTTTGGGTCAGATACGCAGTATTTT.

The genes are TRBV7-2 and TRBJ2-3; D remains ambiguous. The germline CDR1 and CDR2 sequences are SGHTA and FQGNSA. Trimming removed 1 base from V and 7 bases from J, with 6 bases in between. The CDR3 has 12 residues. CDR3 protein: CASSLDVNTQYF. CDR3 nucleotide sequence: TGTGCCAGCAGCTTAGATGTTAATACGCAGTATTTT.

V usage is TRBV9 and J usage is TRBJ2-5, with D tentatively TRBD1 or TRBD2 (6 bases each). Deletions cut 4 bases from V and 2 bases from J, with 15 bases between. The CDR3 totals 15 residues. Germline CDR1 SGDLS, CDR2 YYNGEE. This chain's CDR3 is CASSNQGTDQETQYF. The CDR3 DNA reads TGTGCCAGCAGCAACCAGGGGACTGATCAAGAGACCCAGTACTTC.

Note on this clonotype: One junction end does not reproduce the germline sequence, and a read error may be involved. The V gene is TRBV5-5, the J gene TRBJ1-2, with D perhaps TRBD1 (5 bases). The CDR3 sequence is 15 residues long. Germline-derived CDR1 and CDR2 are SGHKS and YYEKEE (reference sequence). The CDR3 loop reads CASSPTSGRSYDYTF. DNA for the CDR3: TGTGCCAGCAGCCCCACGTCGGGGCGCAGCTATGACTACACCTTC.

This clonotype was counted between two and nine times. V usage is TRBV9 and J usage is TRBJ1-2; D uncertain. Germline loops: CDR1 SGDLS, CDR2 YYNGEE. The CDR3 spans 14 residues. Trimming removed 3 bases from V and 5 bases from J, with 14 bases in between. The CDR3 sequence: CASSANQIAYGYTF. DNA for the CDR3: TGTGCCAGCAGCGCCAACCAAATTGCGTATGGCTACACCTTC.

This clonotype has just a few counts. The CDR3 nucleotides read TGCGCCAGCAGCCTTGGCCTCTTCAATGAAAAACTGTTTTTT. Protein: CASSLGLFNEKLFF. The gene calls are TRBV5-1 and TRBJ1-4; D not resolved. V lost 4 bases and J lost 5, with 12 bases in between. Germline V gives CDR1 SGHRS, CDR2 YFSETQ. CDR3 length equals 14 residues.